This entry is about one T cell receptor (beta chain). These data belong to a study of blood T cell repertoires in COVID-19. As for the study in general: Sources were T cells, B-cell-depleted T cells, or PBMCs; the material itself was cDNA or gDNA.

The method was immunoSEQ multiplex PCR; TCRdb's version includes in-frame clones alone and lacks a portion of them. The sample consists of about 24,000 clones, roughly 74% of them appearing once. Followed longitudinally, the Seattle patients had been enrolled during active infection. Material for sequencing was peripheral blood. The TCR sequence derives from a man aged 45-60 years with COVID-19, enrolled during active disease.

The CDR3 region is CASSEALDSSRRGNQPQHF. DNA for the CDR3: TGTGCCAGCAGTGAAGCGCTTGACAGCTCTCGGAGGGGCAATCAGCCCCAGCATTTT. The chain links TRBV2 to TRBJ1-5, with D perhaps matching TRBD1 (5 bases). The CDR3 runs 19 residues. The germline CDR1 and CDR2 sequences are SNHLY and FYNNEI. Deletions cut 0 bases from V and 2 bases from J, with 20 bases between. The entire variable domain, with the rest obtained from reference TRBV2 and TRBJ1-5, is as follows: EPEVTQTPSHQVTQMGQEVILRCVPISNHLYFYWYRQILGQKVEFLVSFYNNEISEKSEIFDDQFSVERPDGSNFTLKIRSTKLEDSAMYFCASSEALDSSRRGNQPQHFGDGTRLSIL.